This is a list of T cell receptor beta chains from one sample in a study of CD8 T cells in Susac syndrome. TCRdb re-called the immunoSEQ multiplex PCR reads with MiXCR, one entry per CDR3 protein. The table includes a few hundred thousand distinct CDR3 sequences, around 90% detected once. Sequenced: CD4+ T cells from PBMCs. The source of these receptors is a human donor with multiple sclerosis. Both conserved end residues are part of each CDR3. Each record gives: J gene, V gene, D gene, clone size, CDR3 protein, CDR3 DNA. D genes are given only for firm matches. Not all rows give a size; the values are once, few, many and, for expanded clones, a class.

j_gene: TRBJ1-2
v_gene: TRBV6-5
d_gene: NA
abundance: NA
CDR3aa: CASRRGYTF
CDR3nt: TGTGCCAGCAGGCGAGGCTACACCTTC

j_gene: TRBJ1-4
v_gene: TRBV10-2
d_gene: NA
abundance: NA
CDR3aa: CASARRTANEKLFF
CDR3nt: TGCGCCAGCGCTCGGCGGACAGCAAATGAAAAACTGTTTTTT

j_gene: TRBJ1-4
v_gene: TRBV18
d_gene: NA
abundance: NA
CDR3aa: CASSLALVGEGEKLFF
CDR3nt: TGTGCCAGCTCACTTGCCCTTGTGGGTGAAGGTGAAAAACTGTTTTTT

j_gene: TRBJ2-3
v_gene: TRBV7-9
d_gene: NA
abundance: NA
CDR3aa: CASSFIPGRRDTQYF
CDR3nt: TGTGCCAGCAGCTTTATACCGGGACGCCGAGATACGCAGTATTTT

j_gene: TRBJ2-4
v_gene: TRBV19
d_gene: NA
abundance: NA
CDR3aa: CASSMTGAKNIQYF
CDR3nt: TGTGCCAGTAGTATGACAGGAGCCAAAAACATTCAGTACTTC

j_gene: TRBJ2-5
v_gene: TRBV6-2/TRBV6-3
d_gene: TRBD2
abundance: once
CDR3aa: CASSSRGLAGGRGATQYF
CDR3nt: TGTGCCAGCAGTTCCCGAGGGCTAGCGGGGGGCCGGGGGGCGACCCAGTACTTC

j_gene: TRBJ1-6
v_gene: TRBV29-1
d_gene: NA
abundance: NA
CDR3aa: CSVSIRSGSPLHF
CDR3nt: TGCAGCGTTAGTATCCGCTCTGGTTCACCCCTCCACTTT

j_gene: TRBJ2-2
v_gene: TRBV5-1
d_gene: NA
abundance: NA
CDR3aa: CASHAFGDTGELFF
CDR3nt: TGCGCCAGCCATGCCTTTGGGGACACCGGGGAGCTGTTTTTT

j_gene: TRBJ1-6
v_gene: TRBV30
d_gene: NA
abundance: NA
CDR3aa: CAWRRVGGLNSPLHF
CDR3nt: TGTGCCTGGAGACGGGTGGGGGGACTTAATTCACCCCTCCACTTT

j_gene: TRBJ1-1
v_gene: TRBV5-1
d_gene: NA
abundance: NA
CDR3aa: CASSYTGINTEAFF
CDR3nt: TGCGCCAGCAGCTACACAGGGATCAACACTGAAGCTTTCTTT

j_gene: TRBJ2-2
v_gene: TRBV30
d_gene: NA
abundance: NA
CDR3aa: CAWRSAEGELFF
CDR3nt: TGTGCCTGGAGATCTGCGGAGGGGGAGCTGTTTTTT

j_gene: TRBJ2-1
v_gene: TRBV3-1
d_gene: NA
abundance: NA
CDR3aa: CASSRTTNEQFF
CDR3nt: TGTGCCAGCAGCCGGACTACCAATGAGCAGTTCTTC

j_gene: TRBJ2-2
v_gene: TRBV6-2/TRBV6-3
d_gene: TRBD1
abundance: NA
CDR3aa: CASSYGTDNTGELFF
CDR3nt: TGTGCCAGCAGTTATGGGACAGATAACACCGGGGAGCTGTTTTTT

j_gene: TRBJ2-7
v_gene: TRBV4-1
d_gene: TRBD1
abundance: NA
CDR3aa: CASSPGQGPLYEQYF
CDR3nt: TGCGCCAGCAGCCCCGGACAGGGGCCCCTCTACGAGCAGTACTTC

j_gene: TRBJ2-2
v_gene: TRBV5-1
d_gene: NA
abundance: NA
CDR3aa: CASSLVVQNPGELFF
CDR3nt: TGCGCCAGCAGCTTGGTAGTCCAGAATCCCGGGGAGCTGTTTTTT

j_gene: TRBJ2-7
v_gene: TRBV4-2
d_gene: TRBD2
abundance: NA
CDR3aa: CASSPSEREAYEQYF
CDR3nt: TGTGCCAGCAGCCCCTCGGAGCGGGAGGCCTACGAGCAGTACTTC

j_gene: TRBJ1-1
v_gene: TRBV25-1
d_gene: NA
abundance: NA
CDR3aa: CASRPPRNWGDTEAFF
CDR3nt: TGTGCCAGCAGACCTCCAAGGAACTGGGGGGACACTGAAGCTTTCTTT

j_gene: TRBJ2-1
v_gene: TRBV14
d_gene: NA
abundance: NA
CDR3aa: CASSPRLDGNEQFF
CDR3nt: TGTGCCAGCAGCCCACGACTAGATGGCAATGAGCAGTTCTTC

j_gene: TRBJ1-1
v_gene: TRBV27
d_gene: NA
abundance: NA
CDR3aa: CASRVNRRGNTEAFF
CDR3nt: TGTGCCAGCAGAGTTAACCGGAGGGGCAACACTGAAGCTTTCTTT

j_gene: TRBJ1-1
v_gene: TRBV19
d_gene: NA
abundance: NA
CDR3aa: CASSILADGTEAFF
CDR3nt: TGTGCCAGTAGTATTCTAGCTGACGGCACTGAAGCTTTCTTT

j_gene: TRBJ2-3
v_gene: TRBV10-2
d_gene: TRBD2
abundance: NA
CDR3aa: CASRVSGGAGTQYF
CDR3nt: TGCGCCAGCAGAGTAAGCGGGGGGGCGGGTACGCAGTATTTT

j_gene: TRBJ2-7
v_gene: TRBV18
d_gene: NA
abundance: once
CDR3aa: CASSPTLLLEQYF
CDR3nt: TGTGCCAGCTCACCGACCCTTCTTCTCGAGCAGTACTTC

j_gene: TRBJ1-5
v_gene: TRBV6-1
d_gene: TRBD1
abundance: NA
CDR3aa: CASSDWGTGTAQPQHF
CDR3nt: TGTGCCAGCAGTGACTGGGGGACAGGGACGGCTCAGCCCCAGCATTTT

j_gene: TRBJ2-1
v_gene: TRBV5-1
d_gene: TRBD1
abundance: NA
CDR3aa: CASSEGQRAYNEQFF
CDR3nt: TGCGCCAGCAGCGAGGGACAGAGAGCCTACAATGAGCAGTTCTTC

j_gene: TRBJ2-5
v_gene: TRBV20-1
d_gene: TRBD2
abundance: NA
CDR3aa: CSARPPLAGGEGGGETQYF
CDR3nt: TGCAGTGCTAGACCTCCCCTAGCGGGAGGCGAAGGTGGGGGAGAGACCCAGTACTTC

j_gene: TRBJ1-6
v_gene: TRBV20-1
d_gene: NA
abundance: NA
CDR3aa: CSARITNSPLHF
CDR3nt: TGCAGTGCTAGAATAACAAATTCACCCCTCCACTTT

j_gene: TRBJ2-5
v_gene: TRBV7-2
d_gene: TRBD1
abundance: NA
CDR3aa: CASSLGQAETQYF
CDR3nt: TGTGCCAGCAGCTTGGGACAGGCGGAGACCCAGTACTTC

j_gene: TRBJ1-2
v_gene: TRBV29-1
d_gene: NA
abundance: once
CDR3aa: CSVEVAAYGYTF
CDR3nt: TGCAGCGTTGAAGTCGCGGCATATGGCTACACCTTC

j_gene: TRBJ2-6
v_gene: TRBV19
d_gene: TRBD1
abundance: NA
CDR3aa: CASRGTGGSGANVLTF
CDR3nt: TGTGCCAGTAGGGGGACAGGGGGCTCTGGGGCCAACGTCCTGACTTTC

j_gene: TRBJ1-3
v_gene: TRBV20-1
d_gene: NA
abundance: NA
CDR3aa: CSAGEVFSGNTIYF
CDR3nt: TGCAGTGCTGGGGAGGTTTTCTCTGGAAACACCATATATTTT

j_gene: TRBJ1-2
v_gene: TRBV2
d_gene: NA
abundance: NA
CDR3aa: CASSEDRVDGYTF
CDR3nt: TGTGCCAGCAGTGAAGACAGGGTGGATGGCTACACCTTC

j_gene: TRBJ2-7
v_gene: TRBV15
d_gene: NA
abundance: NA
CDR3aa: CATSRDKGQYSYEQYF
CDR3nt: TGTGCCACCAGCAGAGATAAAGGACAGTACTCCTACGAGCAGTACTTC

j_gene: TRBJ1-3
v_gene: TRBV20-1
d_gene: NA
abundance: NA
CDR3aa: CSAPGLGSGNTIYF
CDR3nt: TGCAGTGCTCCCGGACTTGGCTCTGGAAACACCATATATTTT

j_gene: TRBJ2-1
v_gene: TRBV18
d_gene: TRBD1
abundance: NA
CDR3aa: CASSPPTGIGTYNEQFF
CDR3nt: TGTGCCAGCTCACCGCCGACAGGGATAGGAACCTACAATGAGCAGTTCTTC

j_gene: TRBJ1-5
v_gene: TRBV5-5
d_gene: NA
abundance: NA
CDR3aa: CASSLTGKVLGQPQHF
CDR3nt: TGTGCCAGCAGCTTGACAGGGAAAGTTTTGGGACAGCCCCAGCATTTT

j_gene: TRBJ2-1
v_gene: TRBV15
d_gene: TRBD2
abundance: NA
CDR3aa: CATSREASGSWAEQFF
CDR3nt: TGTGCCACCAGCAGAGAGGCTAGCGGGAGTTGGGCTGAGCAGTTCTTC

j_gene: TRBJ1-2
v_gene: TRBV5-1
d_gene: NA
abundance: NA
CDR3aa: CASSLVQGGGYTF
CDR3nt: TGCGCCAGCAGCTTGGTACAGGGCGGTGGCTACACCTTC

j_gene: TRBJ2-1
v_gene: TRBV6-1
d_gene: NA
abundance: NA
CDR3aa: CASSEVPGTAYNEQFF
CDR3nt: TGTGCCAGCAGTGAAGTTCCCGGGACGGCCTACAATGAGCAGTTCTTC

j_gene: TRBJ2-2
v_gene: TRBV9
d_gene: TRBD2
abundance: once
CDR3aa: CASSNSGRANTGELFF
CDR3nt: TGTGCCAGCAGCAATAGCGGGAGGGCGAACACCGGGGAGCTGTTTTTT

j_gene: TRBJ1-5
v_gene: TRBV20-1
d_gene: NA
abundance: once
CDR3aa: CSASRGRSDQPQHF
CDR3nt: TGCAGTGCTTCCCGAGGGAGATCTGATCAGCCCCAGCATTTT

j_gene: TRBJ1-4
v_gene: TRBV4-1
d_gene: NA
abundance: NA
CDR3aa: CASSSSNEKLFF
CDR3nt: TGCGCCAGCAGCTCGAGTAATGAAAAACTGTTTTTT

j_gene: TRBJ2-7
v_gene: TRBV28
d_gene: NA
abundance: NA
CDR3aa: CASRNHEQYF
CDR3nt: TGTGCCAGCAGAAACCACGAGCAGTACTTC

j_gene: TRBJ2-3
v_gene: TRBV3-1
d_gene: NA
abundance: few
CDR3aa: CASSQDVGSTDTQYF
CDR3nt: TGTGCCAGCAGCCAAGATGTCGGGAGCACAGATACGCAGTATTTT

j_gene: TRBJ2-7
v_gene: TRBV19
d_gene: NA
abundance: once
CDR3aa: CASSIAGRSYEQYF
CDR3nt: TGTGCCAGTAGTATCGCTGGGCGTTCTTACGAGCAGTACTTC

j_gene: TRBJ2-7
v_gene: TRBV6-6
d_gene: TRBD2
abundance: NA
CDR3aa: CASRQAGGTYEQYF
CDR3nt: TGTGCCAGCAGACAAGCGGGAGGGACCTACGAGCAGTACTTC